These 20 T cell receptor beta chains were sequenced from one sample in a study of cytomegalovirus exposure and HLA in healthy donors. This PCR relied on a set of 60 Vbeta primers and 13 Jbeta primers. Some clones are missing from TCRdb's copy, which holds only in-frame ones; the method was immunoSEQ multiplex PCR. The table records some 120,000 clones, roughly 80% of them present only once. The sequencing sample was made of PBMCs. Every receptor here comes from a man aged 30 to 39 in good health and CMV-seronegative.

The V call is TRBV29-1, the J call TRBJ2-5, with D unclear. The end of the DNA aligns better with TRBJ2-7, so the J call may be wrong. CDR3 length equals 12 residues. CDR1 is SQVTM, CDR2 ANQGSEA, per germline. The CDR3 DNA reads TGCAGCGTTGGAGGAAGTCCCTACGAGCAGTACTTC. Translation gives CSVGGSPYEQYF.

The chain uses TRBV7-9 and TRBJ1-2, with D unclear. CDR3 length: 13 residues. Looked up from germline, CDR1 is SEHNR and CDR2 is FQNEAQ (reference sequence). V was pared by 0 bases and J by 4 bases, with 6 bases between. The CDR3 region has the DNA TGTGCCAGCAGCTTAGCGATCGGCTATGGCTACACCTTC. It codes for CASSLAIGYGYTF. Filled out from reference TRBV7-9 and TRBJ1-2, the complete variable domain reads DTGVSQNPRHKITKRGQNVTFRCDPISEHNRLYWYRQTLGQGPEFLTYFQNEAQLEKSRLLSDRFSAERPKGSFSTLEIQRTEQGDSAMYLCASSLAIGYGYTFGSGTRLTVV.

V usage is TRBV19 and J usage is TRBJ2-7, with a tentative D call TRBD2 (7 bases). The germline CDR1 and CDR2 sequences are LNHDA and SQIVND (reference sequence). Trimming shortened V by 10 bases and J by 3 bases, and 13 bases separated the two germline ends. The CDR3 length is 12 residues. CDR3 sequence reads: CATWGGVYEQYF. Written as DNA, the CDR3 is TGTGCCACCTGGGGGGGCGTCTACGAGCAGTACTTC. The full variable domain, with the rest looked up from reference TRBV19 and TRBJ2-7, is DGGITQSPKYLFRKEGQNVTLSCEQNLNHDAMYWYRQDPGQGLRLIYYSQIVNDFQKGDIAEGYSVSREKKESFPLTVTSAQKNPTAFYLCATWGGVYEQYFGPGTRLTVT.

The rearrangement joins TRBV11-3 to TRBJ2-5; weak D call: TRBD1 (5 bases). The CDR3 consists of 15 residues. The V gene lost 5 bases and the J gene lost 5 bases, with 18 bases spanning the gap. CDR1 and CDR2 from the germline V gene are SGHNT and YENEEA. The DNA of the CDR3 is TGTGCCAGCAGCCTCGGTGGCAGGGCCGGGGAGACCCAGTACTTC. Residues: CASSLGGRAGETQYF.

Points on this clone: The same CDR3 can be traced to other DNA sequences in this sample. V gene TRBV19 combines with J gene TRBJ2-3; 9 bases map to TRBD2. After removal of 3 bases from V and 3 bases from J, the junction contained 4 bases not matched to a gene. Germline loops: CDR1 LNHDA, CDR2 SQIVND (reference sequence). The CDR3 is 15 residues long. DNA of the CDR3: TGTGCCAGTAGTATTGGGCTAGCGGGGACAGATACGCAGTATTTT. This codes for CASSIGLAGTDTQYF.

The chain uses TRBV28 and TRBJ2-5; 7 bases are shared with TRBD2. V lost 7 bases and J lost 2; bases outside the gene matches: 10. This CDR3 contains 15 residues. Looked up from germline, CDR1 is MDHEN and CDR2 is SYDVKM. The CDR3 loop reads CASNPLPGGQETQYF. The CDR3 DNA is TGTGCCAGCAACCCTTTACCGGGAGGACAAGAGACCCAGTACTTC.

The chain recombines TRBV9 with TRBJ2-5; a possible D gene is TRBD1 (6 bases). Trimming left V 0 bases short and J 2 bases short, with 11 bases between. Per germline, CDR1 SGDLS and CDR2 YYNGEE. There are 15 residues in the CDR3. CDR3 DNA sequence: TGTGCCAGCAGCGTAGAACCAACAGGGCAAGAGACCCAGTACTTC. Translation gives CASSVEPTGQETQYF.

This sequence joins TRBV2 and TRBJ2-1; maybe TRBD2 (5 bases). Trimming took off 3 bases at V and 2 bases at J, with 11 bases between the two ends. Germline CDR1 and CDR2: SNHLY and FYNNEI. The CDR3 contains 15 residues. This CDR3 is CASSEAGPPYNEQFF. CDR3 nucleotides: TGTGCCAGCAGTGAGGCGGGTCCGCCCTACAATGAGCAGTTCTTC.

V gene TRBV6-5 combines with J gene TRBJ1-6, with 9 bases aligning to TRBD1. The CDR3 runs 13 residues. Germline V gene sequence: CDR1 MNHEY, CDR2 SVGAGI. V lost 7 bases and J lost 8; bases outside the gene matches: 3. The CDR3 DNA reads as TGTGCCAGCACGGGACAGGGAGATTCACCCCTCCACTTT. Its translation is CASTGQGDSPLHF.

V is TRBV5-6 and J is TRBJ1-5; D may be TRBD1 (6 bases). The germline V gene encodes CDR1 SGHDT and CDR2 YYEEEE. V gave up 3 bases and J gave up 6 bases, with 16 bases separating them. The CDR3 is 15 amino acids. Here the CDR3 reads CASSSGSGVGQPQHF. In nucleotides, the CDR3 is TGTGCCAGCAGCTCAGGTTCAGGGGTGGGTCAGCCCCAGCATTTT.

The chain is built from TRBV30 and TRBJ2-1, with D maybe TRBD1 (5 bases). The V gene lost 1 base and the J gene lost 7 bases, with 11 bases spanning the gap. Germline loops: CDR1 GTSNPN, CDR2 SVGIG (reference sequence). The CDR3 loop spans 13 amino acids. Written as DNA, the CDR3 is TGTGCCTGGAGTGGGGCCAGGGATAATGAGCAGTTCTTC. Its translation: CAWSGARDNEQFF.

This clone was counted between two and nine times. This rearrangement joins TRBV5-1 to TRBJ1-2, with unresolved D. V was shortened by 4 bases and J by 0 bases, with 10 bases between the two germline ends. This CDR3 contains 14 residues. Germline CDR1 is SGHRS and CDR2 is YFSETQ. CDR3: CASSLGGSNYGYTF. The CDR3 region has the DNA TGCGCCAGCAGCCTGGGAGGCTCTAACTATGGCTACACCTTC.

The rearrangement uses TRBV4-3 and TRBJ2-2; 9 bases align to TRBD2. The CDR3 extends over 18 amino acids. Germline trimming cut 0 bases from V and 7 bases from J; bases unmatched to any gene: 12. CDR1 and CDR2 (germline): LGHNA, YSLEER. CDR3 protein: CASSQDHPSGVRGGELFF. CDR3 bases: TGCGCCAGCAGCCAAGATCATCCTAGCGGGGTACGTGGCGGGGAGCTGTTTTTT.

This clone was detected a few times. The CDR3 region is CASSLAGSTEAFF. DNA of the CDR3: TGCGCCAGCAGCTTGGCGGGATCGACTGAAGCTTTCTTT. V gene TRBV5-1 combines with J gene TRBJ1-1, with D unresolved. Per the germline V gene, CDR1 is SGHRS and CDR2 is YFSETQ. The CDR3 runs 13 residues. Trimming removed 0 bases from V and 5 bases from J, with 8 bases in between.

This chain joins TRBV18 and TRBJ2-6; 7 positions match TRBD1. Germline V lookup: CDR1 KGHSH, CDR2 LQKENI. With V trimmed by 1 base and J by 1 base, 10 bases remained unmatched. There are 19 residues in the CDR3. CDR3 nucleotide sequence: TGTGCCAGCTCACCACAAACGACAGGGACCTCTTCTGGGGCCAACGTCCTGACTTTC. This encodes CASSPQTTGTSSGANVLTF.

This clone was seen a single time. This chain links TRBV4-1 with TRBJ2-7; D might be TRBD2 (7 bases). There are 15 residues in the CDR3. CDR1 is MGHRA, CDR2 YSYEKL, per germline. Deletions cut 0 bases from V and 5 bases from J, with 14 bases between. CDR3 in DNA: TGCGCCAGCAGCCAAGAAGGGGGGGAAGTCCACGAGCAGTACTTC. Translation gives CASSQEGGEVHEQYF.

V and J are TRBV28 and TRBJ2-5; 8 bases match TRBD2. Trimming cost V 3 bases and J 1 base; bases outside gene matches: 10. Germline assignment: CDR1 MDHEN and CDR2 SYDVKM. This CDR3 spans 17 amino acids. The CDR3 region is CASSLTGLGSLQETQYF. CDR3 DNA: TGTGCCAGCAGTTTGACGGGACTAGGGAGCCTCCAAGAGACCCAGTACTTC. Full variable domain (missing parts from reference TRBV28 and TRBJ2-5): DVKVTQSSRYLVKRTGEKVFLECVQDMDHENMFWYRQDPGLGLRLIYFSYDVKMKEKGDIPEGYSVSREKKERFSLILESASTNQTSMYLCASSLTGLGSLQETQYFGPGTRLLVL.

V gene TRBV7-3 combines with J gene TRBJ1-3; D not resolved. This CDR3 contains 16 residues. Per the germline V gene, CDR1 is SGHTA and CDR2 is FQGTGA. V lost 3 bases and J 0 bases, leaving 12 bases between the germline ends. The CDR3 DNA reads TGTGCCAGCAGCTTCGATCCTCGAGCCTCTGGAAACACCATATATTTT. Encoded protein: CASSFDPRASGNTIYF.

This clone occurred once. The J gene is TRBJ1-2, the V gene TRBV19; TRBD1 aligns across 12 bases. This CDR3 is 14 amino acids long. The junction had 1 base not matched to a gene; V was cut back by 6 bases and J by 2 bases. In germline, CDR1 is LNHDA, CDR2 SQIVND (reference sequence). The CDR3 is CASRGTGGNYGYTF. The DNA of the CDR3 is TGTGCCAGTAGGGGGACAGGGGGCAACTATGGCTACACCTTC.

The chain's CDR3 is CASSPPRQNYGYTF. In nucleotides, the CDR3 is TGTGCCAGCTCACCACCGAGACAGAACTATGGCTACACCTTC. The J gene is TRBJ1-2, the V gene TRBV18; tentative D call: TRBD1 (5 bases). The CDR3 loop spans 14 amino acids. In germline, CDR1 is KGHSH, CDR2 LQKENI. The germline V and J ends were trimmed by 0 bases and 2 bases, with 7 bases remaining between them.